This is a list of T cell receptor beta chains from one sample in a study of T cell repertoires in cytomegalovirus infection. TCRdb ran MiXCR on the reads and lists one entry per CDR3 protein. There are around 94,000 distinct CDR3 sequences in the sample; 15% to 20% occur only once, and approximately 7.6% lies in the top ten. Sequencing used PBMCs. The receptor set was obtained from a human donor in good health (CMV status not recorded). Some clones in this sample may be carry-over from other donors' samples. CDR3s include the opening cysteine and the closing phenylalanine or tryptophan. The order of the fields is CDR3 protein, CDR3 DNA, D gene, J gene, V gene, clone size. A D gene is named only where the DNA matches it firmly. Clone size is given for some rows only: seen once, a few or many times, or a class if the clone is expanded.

CDR3aa: CASNPTGSRGETQYF
CDR3nt: TGTGCCAGCAATCCGACGGGGAGTAGGGGTGAGACCCAGTACTTC
d_gene: NA
j_gene: TRBJ2-5
v_gene: TRBV6-1
abundance: few

CDR3aa: CATSDSRGTGNGYTF
CDR3nt: TGTGCCACCAGTGACTCCAGGGGCACAGGAAATGGCTACACCTTC
d_gene: NA
j_gene: TRBJ1-2
v_gene: TRBV24-1
abundance: many

CDR3aa: CASSTTDRGGNNEQFF
CDR3nt: TGTGCCAGCAGCACAACAGACAGGGGAGGAAACAATGAGCAGTTCTTC
d_gene: TRBD1
j_gene: TRBJ2-1
v_gene: TRBV11-3
abundance: NA

CDR3aa: CATSTDRAPPSF
CDR3nt: TGTGCCACCTCGACGGACAGGGCCCCGCCCTCCTTC
d_gene: TRBD1
j_gene: TRBJ2-1
v_gene: TRBV13
abundance: few

CDR3aa: CASSLGTGVDEQYF
CDR3nt: TGTGCCAGCAGCTTAGGGACAGGGGTGGACGAGCAGTACTTC
d_gene: TRBD1
j_gene: TRBJ2-7
v_gene: TRBV7-2
abundance: many

CDR3aa: CASSGIMNEQFF
CDR3nt: TGTGCCAGCAGTGGGATCATGAATGAGCAGTTCTTC
d_gene: NA
j_gene: TRBJ2-1
v_gene: TRBV6-2/TRBV6-3
abundance: NA

CDR3aa: CSARDADQPYNEQFF
CDR3nt: TGCAGTGCTAGAGACGCAGATCAACCCTACAATGAGCAGTTCTTC
d_gene: NA
j_gene: TRBJ2-1
v_gene: TRBV20-1
abundance: NA

CDR3aa: CASSPRRGPTDTQYF
CDR3nt: TGTGCCAGCAGCCCACGACGGGGGCCCACAGATACGCAGTATTTT
d_gene: NA
j_gene: TRBJ2-3
v_gene: TRBV7-2
abundance: many

CDR3aa: CSARDGTGGTDTQYF
CDR3nt: TGCAGTGCTAGAGATGGAACGGGGGGCACAGATACGCAGTATTTT
d_gene: NA
j_gene: TRBJ2-3
v_gene: TRBV20-1
abundance: NA

CDR3aa: CASSLTGQGSYEQYF
CDR3nt: TGTGCCAGCAGCTTAACCGGACAGGGTAGCTACGAGCAGTACTTC
d_gene: TRBD1
j_gene: TRBJ2-7
v_gene: TRBV7-2
abundance: many

CDR3aa: CASSFSGPNYGYTF
CDR3nt: TGTGCCAGCAGTTTCTCCGGGCCTAACTATGGCTACACCTTC
d_gene: NA
j_gene: TRBJ1-2
v_gene: TRBV12-3/TRBV12-4
abundance: few